The T cell receptor (beta chain) described here comes from a study of control samples from healthy donors and cancer patients (TCRdb year 2020). Library preparation employed the immunoSEQ multiplex PCR assay. The source is immuneACCESS, and TCRdb retained only in-frame sequences with V and J called. Part of the clones is not carried over; for the studies checked, unresolved V genes explain less than half of this, and the remainder is unexplained. This sample is represented by about 89,000 clones; about 85% of them were singletons. The ten largest clonotypes hold around 2.1% of the sample. The CDR3 holds 17 amino acids from the cysteine to the phenylalanine. Only the CDR3 portion is preserved as DNA: 51 bases, with reading frame beginning at the first base. In the germline V gene (reference sequence), CDR1 corresponds to LNHDA and CDR2 to SQIVND. V is pared back by 3 bases and J by 3 bases, with 17 bases lying between the germline termini.

A note on this clone: Its antigen specificity is not known. Base qualities are not at hand, and no much larger clone is one base apart.

The TCR originated in a middle-aged woman in good health. Sequences were obtained from blood. The receptor chain draws on TRBV19 and TRBJ2-2; the D call is tentative, TRBD1 or TRBD2, as each matches 5 bases. The CDR3 in this case is CASSMEVGWGDTGELFF. The nucleotide sequence reads as follows: TGTGCCAGTAGTATGGAGGTGGGGTGGGGCGACACCGGGGAGCTGTTTTTT. Joined to the reference TRBV19 and TRBJ2-2 proteins, this CDR3 gives the full variable domain: DGGITQSPKYLFRKEGQNVTLSCEQNLNHDAMYWYRQDPGQGLRLIYYSQIVNDFQKGDIAEGYSVSREKKESFPLTVTSAQKNPTAFYLCASSMEVGWGDTGELFFGEGSRLTVL.